Sequencing of this T cell receptor beta chain was carried out in a study of blood T cell repertoires in COVID-19. Produced via immunoSEQ multiplex PCR; TCRdb's table is partial and in-frame only. This table has 50,000 to 80,000 clones, 80% to 90% appearing once. The CDR3 runs to 13 residues. The germline V gene has CDR1 SGHTS and CDR2 YDEGEE. Trimming left V 1 base short and J 4 bases short, with 8 bases between. This clone has just one count. The V gene is TRBV5-8, the J gene TRBJ1-2; no firm D call. Sequenced: peripheral blood. This TCR came from a woman aged 60-75 years with COVID-19, enrolled during active disease. The CDR3 coding sequence is TGTGCCAGCAGCTTGCAGAGCGTCTATGGCTACACCTTC. This sequence encodes CASSLQSVYGYTF.